This T cell receptor beta chain derives from a study of T cell repertoires in cytomegalovirus infection (dated by TCRdb to about 2019). Notes on the research overall: Alongside well-studied HLA-B-restricted epitopes, the peptide stimulations were aimed at recently identified HLA-C-restricted CMV epitopes, whose presentation resists viral immunomodulation. The HLA type of each donor mattered for the analysis, because public TCR beta signatures pointed to carriage of CMV infection along with the matching HLA type. What the study reported, not specific to this receptor: In the ex vivo response, HLA-C-restricted CMV-specific TCR beta clonotypes were dominant, and in two of eight donors the single most frequent clonotype came from this HLA-C-restricted group. Cumulative frequency of public TCR beta family members discriminated carriers of CMV infection plus the relevant HLA type in this cohort and an independent approximately 370-donor cohort.

This clonotype was seen repeatedly, ten times or more. Its antigen remains unidentified. The sample holds no much larger clone one base away, and base qualities are not on file. Inclusive of the bounding cysteine and phenylalanine, the CDR3 is 15 residues long. Left in the record is the CDR3 DNA by itself, 45 bases read in frame from the first base. Trimming removed 6 bases from V and 4 bases from J; the gene matches leave 6 bases unexplained. The germline V gene gives CDR1 as SGHVS and CDR2 as FNYEAQ. Taken with the paper, the label for treatment or condition translates to: in vitro stimulation with specific CMV peptide epitopes to enrich CMV-specific T cells. Data came from an Illumina HiSeq 1500. Using fastp at Q25 and MiXCR, TCRdb reprocessed the public reads and kept productive beta chains. Entries are consolidated by CDR3 protein sequence, retaining the most common genes and DNA. The sample profile shows some 900,000 distinct CDR3 sequences; approximately 32% of them were found once. 12% of the sample is taken by the ten largest.

The V and J genes are TRBV7-6 and TRBJ2-1; TRBD2 lines up with 10 middle nucleotides. The material sequenced was cultured CD8+ T cells from PBMCs, taken from culture after CMV antigen stimulation. This clonotype was obtained from a human donor in good health (CMV status not recorded). Some clones in this sample may be carry-over from other donors' samples. The base sequence is TGTGCCAGCAGTAAAACTAGCGGGGAGTACAATGAGCAGTTCTTC. Translation gives CASSKTSGEYNEQFF. Reference TRBV7-6 and TRBJ2-1 proteins supply the regions before and after the CDR3; the full variable domain is: GAGVSQSPRYKVTKRGQDVALRCDPISGHVSLYWYRQALGQGPEFLTYFNYEAQQDKSGLPNDRFSAERPEGSISTLTIQRTEQRDSAMYRCASSKTSGEYNEQFFGPGTRLTVL.